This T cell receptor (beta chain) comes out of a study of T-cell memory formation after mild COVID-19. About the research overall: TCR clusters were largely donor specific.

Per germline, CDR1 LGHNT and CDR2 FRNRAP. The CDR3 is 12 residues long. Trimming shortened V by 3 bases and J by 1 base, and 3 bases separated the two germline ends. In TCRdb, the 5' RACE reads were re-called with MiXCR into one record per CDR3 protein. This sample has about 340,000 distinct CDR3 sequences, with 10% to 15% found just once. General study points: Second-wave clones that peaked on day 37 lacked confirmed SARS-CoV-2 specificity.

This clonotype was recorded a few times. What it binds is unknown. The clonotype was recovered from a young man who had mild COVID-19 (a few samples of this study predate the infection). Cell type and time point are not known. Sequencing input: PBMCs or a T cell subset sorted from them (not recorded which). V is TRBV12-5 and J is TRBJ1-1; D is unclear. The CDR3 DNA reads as TGTGCTAGTGGTTTTCGGAACACTGAAGCTTTCTTT. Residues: CASGFRNTEAFF.